This T cell receptor beta chain was profiled in a study of molecular identifiers for immune sequencing clone quantification. Study information: Replicates involved a five-way split of RNA from approximately 20,000 or 100,000 naive CD8 cells, with sequencing of four. Findings of the study overall: Barcodes shared by identical TCR molecules could lead to underestimated sizes of highly expanded clones. One cell's worth of spiked Jurkat TCR RNA was reportedly detectable among roughly 1 million naive cells.

Generation of bulk TCR libraries relied on previously described methods and listed TCR primers. Each CDR3 protein is one row after TCRdb ran MiXCR on the PCR reads. The top ten hold under 0.95% of the sample, which has about 640,000 distinct CDR3 sequences, just under 20% seen once. Germline values: CDR1 PRHDT, CDR2 FYEKMQ (reference sequence). V lost 5 bases and J lost 4; bases outside the gene matches: 4. The CDR3 extends over 14 amino acids. Only a few counts were recorded for this clonotype. Its antigen is undetermined. The sequence was collected from a human donor in good health. Some libraries in this study had Jurkat cell RNA spiked in. Sequencing was carried out using naive CD8+ T cells from blood, with Jurkat cell RNA spiked in. Documented subset: FACS-sorted CD8+CD4-CCR7+CD45RA+ naive T cells. V is TRBV13 and J is TRBJ2-2, with TRBD1 matching 7 bases. The CDR3 loop reads CASSTGQITGELFF. CDR3 coding DNA: TGTGCCAGCAGCACGGGACAGATCACCGGGGAGCTGTTTTTT.